This is a list of T cell receptor beta chains from one sample in a study of cytomegalovirus exposure and HLA in healthy donors. TCRdb's copy holds only in-frame clones and misses some; the assay was immunoSEQ multiplex PCR. The table records about 300,000 clones, about nine tenths of them present only once. Source material: PBMCs. The origin of the receptors is a man in his forties in good health and CMV-seropositive. Both conserved end residues are part of each CDR3. Each record gives: CDR3 length, V gene, clone size, D gene, J gene, CDR3 DNA, CDR3 protein. A D gene is named only where the DNA matches it firmly. Clone size, where shown, is once, few, many, or a class for clones that have expanded.

cdr3_length: 17
v_call: TRBV4-1
clone_size: NA
d_call: NA
j_call: TRBJ1-1
cdr3_nt: TGCGCCAGCAGCCCGATAGGACAGTTTGCTTTAGGCACTGAAGCTTTCTTT
cdr3_aa: CASSPIGQFALGTEAFF

cdr3_length: 14
v_call: TRBV5-1
clone_size: once
d_call: TRBD1
j_call: TRBJ1-2
cdr3_nt: TGCGCCAGCAGCTACGGGGACAGTTTCTATGGCTACACCTTC
cdr3_aa: CASSYGDSFYGYTF

cdr3_length: 15
v_call: TRBV28
clone_size: NA
d_call: TRBD1
j_call: TRBJ2-7
cdr3_nt: TGTGCCAGCCAGGGTGTCGGGACAGGGGGCTACGAGCAGTACTTC
cdr3_aa: CASQGVGTGGYEQYF

cdr3_length: 15
v_call: TRBV9
clone_size: NA
d_call: TRBD2
j_call: TRBJ2-7
cdr3_nt: TGTGCCAGCAGCGCGGGACTAGCGGGAGTAGACGAGCAGTACTTC
cdr3_aa: CASSAGLAGVDEQYF

cdr3_length: 18
v_call: TRBV4-1
clone_size: NA
d_call: TRBD1
j_call: TRBJ2-7
cdr3_nt: TGCGCCAGCAGCCAAGATACGGTTGGGACAGGGGGCTTCTACGAGCAGTACTTC
cdr3_aa: CASSQDTVGTGGFYEQYF

cdr3_length: 12
v_call: TRBV27
clone_size: few
d_call: NA
j_call: TRBJ1-1
cdr3_nt: TGTGCCAGTCGTAGTCGTACCTTTGAAGCTTTCTTT
cdr3_aa: CASRSRTFEAFF

cdr3_length: 15
v_call: TRBV15
clone_size: once
d_call: TRBD1
j_call: TRBJ1-2
cdr3_nt: TGTGCCACCAGCAGTGCTTCAGGGGGATACTATGGCTACACCTTC
cdr3_aa: CATSSASGGYYGYTF

cdr3_length: 14
v_call: TRBV5-1
clone_size: NA
d_call: NA
j_call: TRBJ2-3
cdr3_nt: TGCGCCAGCATGGTGGGGCAGAGCACAGATACGCAGTATTTT
cdr3_aa: CASMVGQSTDTQYF

cdr3_length: 13
v_call: TRBV7-6
clone_size: NA
d_call: NA
j_call: TRBJ1-1
cdr3_nt: TGTGCCAGCAGCTTAGGGGCCGTGGGTTCGGCTTTCTTT
cdr3_aa: CASSLGAVGSAFF

cdr3_length: 15
v_call: TRBV15
clone_size: NA
d_call: NA
j_call: TRBJ1-1
cdr3_nt: TGTGCCACCAGCAGAGACCGGGGGGCCGGCACTGAAGCTTTCTTT
cdr3_aa: CATSRDRGAGTEAFF

cdr3_length: 13
v_call: TRBV10-3
clone_size: NA
d_call: TRBD1
j_call: TRBJ1-6
cdr3_nt: TGTGCCTCCCGGGACAGGGAAGAATCACCCCTCCACTTT
cdr3_aa: CASRDREESPLHF

cdr3_length: 15
v_call: TRBV7-9
clone_size: NA
d_call: NA
j_call: TRBJ1-1
cdr3_nt: TGTGCCAGCAGCTTTTACTCTCCGGGGTCCCCTGAAGCTTTCTTT
cdr3_aa: CASSFYSPGSPEAFF

cdr3_length: 14
v_call: TRBV11-2
clone_size: NA
d_call: TRBD1
j_call: TRBJ1-4
cdr3_nt: TGTGCCAGCAGCATGACAGGGAGGAAGGAAAAACTGTTTTTT
cdr3_aa: CASSMTGRKEKLFF

cdr3_length: 11
v_call: TRBV28
clone_size: NA
d_call: NA
j_call: TRBJ2-3
cdr3_nt: TGTGCCAGCAGTTCCGGGAGATTACAGTATTTT
cdr3_aa: CASSSGRLQYF

cdr3_length: 17
v_call: TRBV2
clone_size: once
d_call: TRBD1
j_call: TRBJ2-7
cdr3_nt: TGTGCCAGCAGCTCAGCCCCCCCGGGACAGATAAGCTACGAGCAGTACTTC
cdr3_aa: CASSSAPPGQISYEQYF

cdr3_length: 16
v_call: TRBV29-1
clone_size: NA
d_call: TRBD2
j_call: TRBJ2-1
cdr3_nt: TGCAGCGTAGGGACTAGCGGGAGGGCCTCCTACAATGAGCAGTTCTTC
cdr3_aa: CSVGTSGRASYNEQFF

cdr3_length: 16
v_call: TRBV10-3
clone_size: once
d_call: NA
j_call: TRBJ2-7
cdr3_nt: TGTGCCATCAGTGCTCTCCAGGGGTCAATTGGGCAGGAGCAGTACTTC
cdr3_aa: CAISALQGSIGQEQYF

cdr3_length: 14
v_call: TRBV4-1
clone_size: NA
d_call: TRBD1
j_call: TRBJ1-1
cdr3_nt: TGCGCCAGCAGCCACAGGACAGGGAGCACTGAAGCTTTCTTT
cdr3_aa: CASSHRTGSTEAFF

cdr3_length: 14
v_call: TRBV2
clone_size: NA
d_call: TRBD2
j_call: TRBJ2-5
cdr3_nt: TGTGCCAGCCTTAAGACTAGCGTAAAAGAGACCCAGTACTTC
cdr3_aa: CASLKTSVKETQYF

cdr3_length: 14
v_call: TRBV6-5
clone_size: NA
d_call: NA
j_call: TRBJ1-2
cdr3_nt: TGTGCCAGCAGTGGGGCAGGGCGCAACTATGGCTACACCTTC
cdr3_aa: CASSGAGRNYGYTF

cdr3_length: 13
v_call: TRBV5-1
clone_size: NA
d_call: NA
j_call: TRBJ1-1
cdr3_nt: TGCGCCAGCAGCGATCAGATGAACACTGAAGCTTTCTTT
cdr3_aa: CASSDQMNTEAFF

cdr3_length: 15
v_call: TRBV10-2
clone_size: once
d_call: NA
j_call: TRBJ2-7
cdr3_nt: TGCGCCAGCAGTGAGTCTCTCTCCCAGACTGGGGAGCAGTACTTC
cdr3_aa: CASSESLSQTGEQYF

cdr3_length: 16
v_call: TRBV4-3
clone_size: NA
d_call: TRBD1
j_call: TRBJ2-7
cdr3_nt: TGCGCCAGCAGCCAAGATCTGCACAGGGGGCACTACGAGCAGTACTTC
cdr3_aa: CASSQDLHRGHYEQYF

cdr3_length: 17
v_call: TRBV7-2
clone_size: once
d_call: NA
j_call: TRBJ2-1
cdr3_nt: TGTGCCAGCAGCTTAGGTCGAGGCTCTGGGTCCTACAATGAGCAGTTCTTC
cdr3_aa: CASSLGRGSGSYNEQFF

cdr3_length: 13
v_call: TRBV29-1
clone_size: NA
d_call: NA
j_call: TRBJ2-7
cdr3_nt: TGCAGCGTCGCTTCGGACGTAGACTACAAGCAGTACTTC
cdr3_aa: CSVASDVDYKQYF

cdr3_length: 17
v_call: TRBV5-4
clone_size: NA
d_call: TRBD2
j_call: TRBJ2-1
cdr3_nt: TGTGCCAGCAGCGGACCCTCTAGCGGGAGCTCCTACAATGAGCAGTTCTTC
cdr3_aa: CASSGPSSGSSYNEQFF

cdr3_length: 15
v_call: TRBV28
clone_size: NA
d_call: NA
j_call: TRBJ2-7
cdr3_nt: TGTGCCAGCAGTTACCGCACCACAGGGTTGGGCGAGCAGTACTTC
cdr3_aa: CASSYRTTGLGEQYF

cdr3_length: 14
v_call: TRBV27
clone_size: NA
d_call: NA
j_call: TRBJ1-2
cdr3_nt: TGTGCCAGCAGTCGTCAGGGGCCTAACTATGGCTACACCTTC
cdr3_aa: CASSRQGPNYGYTF

cdr3_length: 16
v_call: TRBV5-1
clone_size: NA
d_call: TRBD2
j_call: TRBJ2-2
cdr3_nt: TGCGCCAGCAGCTTGGATAGCGGGAGGGTCGGCGGGGAGCTGTTTTTT
cdr3_aa: CASSLDSGRVGGELFF

cdr3_length: 14
v_call: TRBV6-1
clone_size: few
d_call: NA
j_call: TRBJ1-2
cdr3_nt: TGTGCCAGCAGTGATCGTAGTACCACAGGGGGCTACACCTTC
cdr3_aa: CASSDRSTTGGYTF

cdr3_length: 17
v_call: TRBV10-3
clone_size: NA
d_call: TRBD2
j_call: TRBJ2-1
cdr3_nt: TGTGCCATCTCTCTTGAGTCAGGGGCGGGAGGCTACAATGAGCAGTTCTTC
cdr3_aa: CAISLESGAGGYNEQFF

cdr3_length: 14
v_call: TRBV4-1
clone_size: NA
d_call: TRBD1
j_call: TRBJ1-3
cdr3_nt: TGCGCCAGCAGCCAGACAGGGGGGGAGAACACCATATATTTT
cdr3_aa: CASSQTGGENTIYF

cdr3_length: 14
v_call: TRBV4-1
clone_size: NA
d_call: NA
j_call: TRBJ2-7
cdr3_nt: TGCGCCAGCAGCCAAGGTATAGCAACCTACGAGCAGTACTTC
cdr3_aa: CASSQGIATYEQYF

cdr3_length: 11
v_call: TRBV29-1
clone_size: NA
d_call: NA
j_call: TRBJ2-5
cdr3_nt: TGCAGCGTTTGGATGGGGCAGACCCAGTACTTC
cdr3_aa: CSVWMGQTQYF

cdr3_length: 14
v_call: TRBV28
clone_size: NA
d_call: NA
j_call: TRBJ1-1
cdr3_nt: TGTGCCAGCAGTTCGAACCCGGGGAACACTGAAGCTTTCTTT
cdr3_aa: CASSSNPGNTEAFF

cdr3_length: 16
v_call: TRBV2
clone_size: NA
d_call: TRBD1
j_call: TRBJ1-1
cdr3_nt: TGTGCCAGCAGCCGCGATCGACAGGGGGCCCGAACTGAAGCTTTCTTT
cdr3_aa: CASSRDRQGARTEAFF

cdr3_length: 15
v_call: TRBV27
clone_size: NA
d_call: NA
j_call: TRBJ2-7
cdr3_nt: TGTGCCAGCAGTTTACGGGGGGCGGTGTCCTACGAGCAGTACTTC
cdr3_aa: CASSLRGAVSYEQYF

cdr3_length: 13
v_call: TRBV29-1
clone_size: NA
d_call: NA
j_call: TRBJ2-7
cdr3_nt: TGCAGCGTTGAAACTACGAGCTCCTACGAGCAGTACTTC
cdr3_aa: CSVETTSSYEQYF

cdr3_length: 14
v_call: TRBV6-1
clone_size: NA
d_call: NA
j_call: TRBJ1-3
cdr3_nt: TGTGCCAGCAGCGTAATACTACGTGGAAACACCATATATTTT
cdr3_aa: CASSVILRGNTIYF